These T cell receptor beta chains were read from a single sample in a study of T cells after yellow fever vaccination. TCRdb used MiXCR to reprocess the 5' RACE reads, holding one entry per CDR3 protein. The sample shows 300,000 or so distinct CDR3 sequences, 10% to 15% of them seen only once. Sequencing was performed on CD4+ T cells sorted from PBMCs, taken 45 days after the yellow fever booster vaccination. These receptors were collected from a man aged 25 to 45 who received the YFV17D yellow fever vaccine. CDR3s include the opening cysteine and the closing phenylalanine or tryptophan. D genes are given only for firm matches. Some rows have no size entry. The others give once, few or many, or a class for an expanded clone.

abundance,d_gene,j_gene,v_gene,CDR3aa,CDR3nt
many,TRBD1,TRBJ2-5,TRBV15,CATSRTGYEETQYF,TGTGCCACCAGCAGGACAGGGTACGAAGAGACCCAGTACTTC
NA,NA,TRBJ2-2,TRBV5-1,CASSPGRWGTGELFF,TGCGCCAGCAGCCCGGGACGTTGGGGGACCGGGGAGCTGTTTTTT
NA,TRBD2,TRBJ2-2,TRBV4-2,CASGRPGTRYTGELFF,TGTGCCAGCGGCCGCCCCGGGACTAGATACACCGGGGAGCTGTTTTTT
NA,NA,TRBJ2-1,TRBV7-2,CASSFSGAKSSYNEQFF,TGTGCCAGCAGCTTTTCAGGGGCGAAGAGCTCCTACAATGAGCAGTTCTTC
NA,TRBD2,TRBJ2-1,TRBV5-6,CASSLSGTNYNEQFF,TGTGCCAGCAGCCTGAGCGGGACTAACTACAATGAGCAGTTCTTC
NA,NA,TRBJ2-6,TRBV19,CASSINLPGIFGANVLTF,TGTGCCAGTAGTATAAACCTGCCAGGCATTTTTGGGGCCAACGTCCTGACTTTC
NA,TRBD2,TRBJ2-1,TRBV6-5,CASSYSKASGRPYNEQFF,TGTGCCAGCAGTTACTCGAAAGCTAGCGGGAGGCCCTACAATGAGCAGTTCTTC
NA,NA,TRBJ2-2,TRBV5-1,CASSLWTSSNTGELFF,TGCGCCAGCAGCCTCTGGACCTCTTCGAACACCGGGGAGCTGTTTTTT
few,NA,TRBJ2-7,TRBV12-3/TRBV12-4,CASSSGYRLYEQYF,TGTGCCAGCAGCTCAGGATACCGACTCTACGAGCAGTACTTC
NA,NA,TRBJ2-3,TRBV18,CASSPMGAVTDTQYF,TGTGCCAGCTCACCAATGGGGGCTGTAACAGATACGCAGTATTTT
NA,TRBD2,TRBJ2-2,TRBV20-1,CSARTSGKVTGELFF,TGCAGTGCGAGAACTAGCGGGAAGGTCACCGGGGAGCTGTTTTTT
few,TRBD1,TRBJ2-3,TRBV20-1,CSAGQGHSTDTQYF,TGCAGTGCCGGACAGGGACATAGCACAGATACGCAGTATTTT
NA,TRBD2,TRBJ2-1,TRBV29-1,CSVGIAGGGDEQFF,TGCAGCGTGGGGATAGCGGGAGGAGGGGATGAGCAGTTCTTC
few,NA,TRBJ2-5,TRBV7-2,CASSSREWETQYF,TGTGCCAGCAGCTCCCGGGAGTGGGAGACCCAGTACTTC
few,NA,TRBJ1-4,TRBV20-1,CSARPVALGEKLFF,TGCAGTGCTCGACCCGTGGCGTTAGGGGAAAAACTGTTTTTT
NA,TRBD2,TRBJ2-3,TRBV11-2,CASSNDGTSVRGTDTQYF,TGTGCCAGCAGCAACGACGGGACTAGCGTCCGGGGGACAGATACGCAGTATTTT
NA,TRBD2,TRBJ2-2,TRBV5-6,CASSLWTRGTGELFF,TGTGCCAGCAGCTTGTGGACTAGGGGCACCGGGGAGCTGTTTTTT
NA,TRBD1,TRBJ2-3,TRBV5-1,CASSLGARQGSTDTQYF,TGCGCCAGCAGCTTGGGGGCACGACAGGGAAGCACAGATACGCAGTATTTT
NA,NA,TRBJ2-2,TRBV27,CAGSFRGRGNTGELFF,TGTGCCGGCAGTTTTAGGGGGAGAGGGAACACCGGGGAGCTGTTTTTT
once,NA,TRBJ1-1,TRBV6-2/TRBV6-3,CASRYGKREAFF,TGTGCCAGCAGATACGGGAAACGTGAAGCTTTCTTT
NA,NA,TRBJ1-6,TRBV7-9,CASRQGGYSPLHF,TGTGCCAGCAGACAGGGTGGTTATTCACCCCTCCACTTT
few,TRBD1,TRBJ2-5,TRBV7-2,CASSSTGTVRQETQYF,TGTGCCAGCAGCTCCACCGGGACAGTAAGACAAGAGACCCAGTACTTC
few,TRBD1,TRBJ1-1,TRBV12-3/TRBV12-4,CASSWTGMAEAFF,TGTGCCAGCAGTTGGACAGGGATGGCTGAAGCTTTCTTT
NA,NA,TRBJ2-1,TRBV4-1,CASSQEWWSREQFF,TGCGCCAGCAGCCAAGAGTGGTGGTCTAGGGAGCAGTTCTTC
NA,TRBD1,TRBJ2-1,TRBV19,CASSPGTGTYNEQFF,TGTGCCAGTAGTCCCGGGACAGGGACCTACAATGAGCAGTTCTTC
NA,TRBD1,TRBJ1-5,TRBV5-8,CASRFTGGGDQPQHF,TGTGCCAGCAGATTTACAGGGGGGGGCGATCAGCCCCAGCATTTT
NA,TRBD1,TRBJ2-1,TRBV20-1,CSARPSRGLSYNEQFF,TGCAGTGCTAGACCGTCAAGGGGGCTATCCTACAATGAGCAGTTCTTC
few,NA,TRBJ2-5,TRBV21-1,CASSKTLRGRKTQYF,TGTGCCAGCAGCAAGACACTGCGGGGGCGGAAGACCCAGTACTTC
few,NA,TRBJ2-7,TRBV20-1,CSAQEPYEQYF,TGCAGTGCTCAGGAACCCTACGAGCAGTACTTC
few,NA,TRBJ1-5,TRBV4-3,CASSQFDSNQPQHF,TGCGCCAGCAGCCAATTTGATAGCAATCAGCCCCAGCATTTT
NA,NA,TRBJ1-2,TRBV7-2,CASSPRGGDNYGYTF,TGTGCCAGCAGCCCCCGTGGGGGGGATAACTATGGCTACACCTTC
NA,TRBD2,TRBJ2-1,TRBV7-3,CASAIASGSYNEQFF,TGTGCCAGTGCAATAGCTAGCGGTTCTTACAATGAGCAGTTCTTC
few,TRBD1,TRBJ2-5,TRBV28,CASSPTTGVRETQYF,TGTGCCAGCAGCCCCACAACAGGGGTCCGAGAGACCCAGTACTTC
few,NA,TRBJ2-7,TRBV19,CASSITDSVQYF,TGTGCCAGTAGTATTACAGACTCCGTGCAGTACTTC
few,NA,TRBJ1-5,TRBV7-3,CASSLYRDQPQHF,TGTGCCAGCAGCTTATACAGGGATCAGCCCCAGCATTTT
few,TRBD1,TRBJ2-5,TRBV27,CASSFNRGQETQYF,TGTGCCAGCAGTTTTAACAGGGGGCAAGAGACCCAGTACTTC
NA,NA,TRBJ2-2,TRBV27,CASSAIRTGELFF,TGTGCCAGCAGTGCGATTCGTACCGGGGAGCTGTTTTTT
few,TRBD1,TRBJ1-6,TRBV3-1,CASSARDRHSPLHF,TGTGCCAGCAGCGCGCGGGACAGGCATTCACCCCTCCACTTT
few,NA,TRBJ1-5,TRBV12-3/TRBV12-4,CASRSGQHSNQPQHF,TGTGCCAGCAGGTCAGGACAGCATAGCAATCAGCCCCAGCATTTT
NA,NA,TRBJ1-3,TRBV12-3/TRBV12-4,CASSLLTIYF,TGTGCCAGCAGTTTACTCACCATATATTTT
few,TRBD2,TRBJ2-3,TRBV5-1,CASSWLAGEDTQYF,TGCGCCAGCAGCTGGCTAGCGGGAGAGGATACGCAGTATTTT
few,NA,TRBJ2-3,TRBV7-2,CASGQSTDTQYF,TGTGCCTCCGGACAGAGCACAGATACGCAGTATTTT